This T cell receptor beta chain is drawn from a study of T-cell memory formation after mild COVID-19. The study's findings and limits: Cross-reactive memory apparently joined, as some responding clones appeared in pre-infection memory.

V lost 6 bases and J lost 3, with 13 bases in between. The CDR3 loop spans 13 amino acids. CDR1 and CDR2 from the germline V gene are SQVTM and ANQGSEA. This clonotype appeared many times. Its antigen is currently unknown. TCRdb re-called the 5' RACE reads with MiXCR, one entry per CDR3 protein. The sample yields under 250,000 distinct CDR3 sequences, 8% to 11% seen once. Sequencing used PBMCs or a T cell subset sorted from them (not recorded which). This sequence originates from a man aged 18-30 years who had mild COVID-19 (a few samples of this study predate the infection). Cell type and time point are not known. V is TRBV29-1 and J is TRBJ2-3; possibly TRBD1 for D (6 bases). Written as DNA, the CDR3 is TGCAGCGTGCCAGGGGAAAATACAGATACGCAGTATTTT. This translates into CSVPGENTDTQYF.